The TCR beta chain described here comes from a study of control samples from healthy donors and cancer patients. The protocol was immunoSEQ multiplex PCR, while the TCRdb copy is restricted to in-frame clones and leaves out a portion. The repertoire holds approximately 100,000 clones, with roughly 84% as singletons. With 0 bases removed from V and 0 bases from J, the gap between germline ends came to 9 bases. The germline V gene encodes CDR1 SEHNR and CDR2 FQNEAQ (reference sequence). The CDR3 contains 16 residues. The rearrangement joins TRBV7-9 to TRBJ2-1, with D perhaps matching TRBD2 (6 bases). The clonotype comes from a man between 65 and 80 years old with lung cancer. Sequencing used PBMCs. The CDR3 nucleotides are TGTGCCAGCAGCTTAGCTAGCGGCAACTCCTACAATGAGCAGTTCTTC. Protein sequence: CASSLASGNSYNEQFF.